One sample yielded the 31 T cell receptor beta chains listed below, sequenced in a study of blood T cell repertoires in COVID-19. Profiled with immunoSEQ multiplex PCR; TCRdb holds only in-frame clones, not every one. Found here are approximately 100,000 clones, roughly 92% of them singletons; the top ten hold 5.7%. Specimen: peripheral blood. Receptors originate from a man over 45 with active COVID-19.

The gene calls are TRBV7-9 and TRBJ1-2; 7 bases map to TRBD1. CDR1 is SEHNR and CDR2 is FQNEAQ in the germline V gene (reference sequence). The trim removed 5 bases at V and 0 bases at J, leaving 12 bases unmatched. This CDR3 has 17 residues. The CDR3 spells CASSPGQGVVTNYGYTF. The CDR3 nucleotides are TGTGCCAGCAGCCCTGGCCAGGGGGTCGTAACTAACTATGGCTACACCTTC.

This chain links TRBV28 with TRBJ1-1; D is unresolved. CDR1 MDHEN and CDR2 SYDVKM come from the germline V gene. V lost 5 bases and J 1 base, leaving 20 bases between the germline ends. The CDR3 loop spans 17 amino acids. Written as DNA, the CDR3 is TGTGCCAGCAGTCCACCATACCTGCTCGGTTCGAACACTGAAGCTTTCTTT. Amino acid sequence: CASSPPYLLGSNTEAFF.

V usage is TRBV18 and J usage is TRBJ1-3; no definite D call. The CDR3 contains 17 residues. V dropped 1 base and J dropped 0 bases, with 13 bases sitting between them. Germline CDR1 reads KGHSH; CDR2 reads LQKENI. For the CDR3, the DNA is TGTGCCAGCTCACCACTGGAGGCGAATTCCTCTGGAAACACCATATATTTT. Its protein is CASSPLEANSSGNTIYF.

The count of this clone is one. The rearrangement joins TRBV5-5 to TRBJ2-1; unclear D gene. Germline V gives CDR1 SGHKS, CDR2 YYEKEE (reference sequence). Trimming left V 0 bases short and J 5 bases short, with 15 bases between. This CDR3 is 16 amino acids long. The CDR3 DNA reads as TGTGCCAGCAGCTTGGAGAGCTCCCAAATCCACAATGAGCAGTTCTTC. Translated: CASSLESSQIHNEQFF. The variable domain in full, completed from reference TRBV5-5 and TRBJ2-1, reads DAGVTQSPTHLIKTRGQQVTLRCSPISGHKSVSWYQQVLGQGPQFIFQYYEKEERGRGNFPDRFSARQFPNYSSELNVNALLLGDSALYLCASSLESSQIHNEQFFGPGTRLTVL.

This rearrangement joins TRBV19 to TRBJ2-1; TRBD1 aligns across 8 bases. The junction had 20 bases not matched to a gene; V was cut back by 7 bases and J by 12 bases. Germline-derived CDR1 and CDR2 are LNHDA and SQIVND (reference sequence). The CDR3 is 16 residues long. CDR3 sequence: CASTGTGRGRALGQFF. In DNA, the CDR3 is TGTGCCAGTACCGGGACAGGTCGGGGTCGGGCCTTAGGGCAGTTCTTC.

This sequence joins TRBV25-1 and TRBJ1-6, with a tentative D call TRBD1 (5 bases). CDR1 is MGHDK, CDR2 SYGVNS, per germline. Trimming cost V 5 bases and J 9 bases, with 23 bases left between them. The length of the CDR3 is 17 residues. Here the CDR3 DNA reads TGTGCCAGCAGTCACCCAACCGGCGGGCAGGGAGGTTCACCCCTCCACTTT. This codes for CASSHPTGGQGGSPLHF. Filled out from reference TRBV25-1 and TRBJ1-6, the complete variable domain reads EADIYQTPRYLVIGTGKKITLECSQTMGHDKMYWYQQDPGMELHLIHYSYGVNSTEKGDLSSESTVSRIRTEHFPLTLESARPSHTSQYLCASSHPTGGQGGSPLHFGNGTRLTVT.

This clone was seen only once. J is TRBJ2-7 and V is TRBV4-2; possible D gene TRBD2, 6 bases. The germline V gene has CDR1 LGHNA and CDR2 YNFKEQ. V was shortened by 4 bases and J by 0 bases, with 13 bases between the two germline ends. The CDR3 is 15 residues long. CDR3 DNA: TGTGCCAGCAGCCTCGGGGACTCACGCTCCTACGAGCAGTACTTC. It yields the protein CASSLGDSRSYEQYF.

The rearrangement links TRBV5-1 to TRBJ1-1; 7 nucleotides align to TRBD1. CDR3 length: 14 residues. With V trimmed by 4 bases and J by 2 bases, 5 bases remained unmatched. Germline assignment: CDR1 SGHRS and CDR2 YFSETQ. The CDR3 spells CASSPTGYNTEAFF. The CDR3, as DNA: TGCGCCAGCAGCCCGACAGGGTACAACACTGAAGCTTTCTTT. The variable domain in full, completed from reference TRBV5-1 and TRBJ1-1, reads KAGVTQTPRYLIKTRGQQVTLSCSPISGHRSVSWYQQTPGQGLQFLFEYFSETQRNKGNFPGRFSGRQFSNSRSEMNVSTLELGDSALYLCASSPTGYNTEAFFGQGTRLTVV.

The rearrangement joins TRBV5-1 to TRBJ2-7; 9 positions agree with TRBD2. The V segment lost 0 bases and the J segment 0 bases; nucleotides outside the gene matches: 4. The germline CDR1 and CDR2 sequences are SGHRS and YFSETQ. The CDR3 has 16 amino acids. CDR3 DNA sequence: TGCGCCAGCAGCTTGGAAGCTAGCGGGACCTCCTACGAGCAGTACTTC. It codes for CASSLEASGTSYEQYF.

This clone occurred a few times. DNA of the CDR3: TGTGCCAGCAGAGCAAAGACAGGGGGTAGTGAAAAACTGTTTTTT. Amino acid sequence: CASRAKTGGSEKLFF. The rearrangement uses TRBV2 and TRBJ1-4, with TRBD1 matching over 9 bases. This CDR3 comprises 15 residues. Per germline, CDR1 SNHLY and CDR2 FYNNEI. V was clipped by 6 bases and J by 7 bases; unmatched bases: 9. The whole variable domain, remainder taken from reference TRBV2 and TRBJ1-4, is EPEVTQTPSHQVTQMGQEVILRCVPISNHLYFYWYRQILGQKVEFLVSFYNNEISEKSEIFDDQFSVERPDGSNFTLKIRSTKLEDSAMYFCASRAKTGGSEKLFFGSGTQLSVL.

J is TRBJ2-1 and V is TRBV5-4; possible D gene TRBD2, 6 bases. The germline V and J ends were trimmed by 3 bases and 2 bases, with 18 bases remaining between them. Germline CDR1 and CDR2: SGHNT and YYREEE (reference sequence). The CDR3 length is 17 residues. The CDR3 nucleotides read TGTGCCAGCAGCTCCGGGACCTTAGCGGATACCTACAATGAGCAGTTCTTC. It is translated as CASSSGTLADTYNEQFF.

This clone showed up just once. The V and J genes are TRBV6-5 and TRBJ2-7; TRBD1 is a possible D gene (6 bases). Germline-derived CDR1 and CDR2 are MNHEY and SVGAGI. The germline V and J ends were trimmed by 11 bases and 1 base, with 21 bases remaining between them. The CDR3 extends over 15 amino acids. This CDR3 is CAGRSGHSFSYEQYF. The CDR3, as DNA: TGTGCCGGAAGGTCGGGACATAGTTTTTCCTACGAGCAGTACTTC.

This rearrangement joins TRBV4-1 to TRBJ2-1; 7 nucleotides line up with TRBD1. Trimming at V came to 4 bases and at J to 6 bases, leaving 12 bases not matched to a gene. CDR1 is MGHRA and CDR2 is YSYEKL in the germline V gene. The CDR3 is 16 residues long. The CDR3, as DNA: TGCGCCAGCAGCCTACCCCTCGGGACAGCGACCAATGAGCAGTTCTTC. Its translation: CASSLPLGTATNEQFF.

The chain carries TRBV29-1 and TRBJ2-5; 10 bases are shared with TRBD1. V was pared by 6 bases and J by 5 bases, with 6 bases of the junction left unmatched. The CDR3 loop spans 13 amino acids. Germline lookup yields CDR1 SQVTM and CDR2 ANQGSEA. In DNA form, the CDR3 reads TGCAGCGTGGACAGGGGGGCCCGGGAGACCCAGTACTTC. The encoded protein is CSVDRGARETQYF. Full variable domain (outside the CDR3, taken from reference TRBV29-1 and TRBJ2-5): SAVISQKPSRDICQRGTSLTIQCQVDSQVTMMFWYRQQPGQSLTLIATANQGSEATYESGFVIDKFPISRPNLTFSTLTVSNMSPEDSSIYLCSVDRGARETQYFGPGTRLLVL.

V gene TRBV28 combines with J gene TRBJ2-4; 11 bases are a match to TRBD2. The V and J ends lost 2 bases and 8 bases, in that order; junction bases with no gene match: 8. The length of the CDR3 is 16 residues. Germline loops: CDR1 MDHEN, CDR2 SYDVKM. The CDR3 sequence is CASSLRLAGPGDIQYF. In DNA, the CDR3 is TGTGCCAGCAGTTTAAGACTAGCGGGGCCTGGTGACATTCAGTACTTC.

V and J are TRBV5-6 and TRBJ2-3; tentatively, D is TRBD1 (6 bases). The CDR3 sequence is 17 residues long. V was trimmed by 4 bases and J by 0 bases, leaving 18 bases between them. Germline V gene sequence: CDR1 SGHDT, CDR2 YYEEEE. The CDR3 sequence: CASSRWAVRGSTDTQYF. The DNA for the CDR3 is TGTGCCAGCAGCCGCTGGGCTGTTAGGGGGAGCACAGATACGCAGTATTTT.

The CDR3, as DNA: TGTGCCAGCAGCCGGCGTAGGGACAGGGATTCTGGCTACACCTTC. This translates into CASSRRRDRDSGYTF. The gene calls are TRBV9 and TRBJ1-2; 9 nucleotides line up with TRBD1. This CDR3 is built from 15 residues. Germline V gene lookup returns CDR1 SGDLS and CDR2 YYNGEE. V was pared by 4 bases and J by 7 bases, with 11 bases of the junction left unmatched.

This rearrangement joins TRBV7-2 to TRBJ2-7, with a tentative D call TRBD1 (5 bases). Deletions cut 5 bases from V and 2 bases from J, with 16 bases between. From germline, CDR1 is SGHTA and CDR2 FQGNSA. This CDR3 has 15 amino acids. The CDR3 is CASSHQRGGAYEQYF. DNA for the CDR3: TGTGCCAGCAGCCACCAAAGGGGCGGCGCCTACGAGCAGTACTTC. The complete variable domain, with remaining parts taken from reference TRBV7-2 and TRBJ2-7, reads GAGVSQSPSNKVTEKGKDVELRCDPISGHTALYWYRQSLGQGLEFLIYFQGNSAPDKSGLPSDRFSAERTGGSVSTLTIQRTQQEDSAVYLCASSHQRGGAYEQYFGPGTRLTVT.

This sequence joins TRBV6-5 and TRBJ1-1; D is unclear. Germline CDR1 and CDR2: MNHEY and SVGAGI. This CDR3 is built from 14 residues. Trimming stripped 8 bases from V and 4 bases from J, with 17 bases between. DNA of the CDR3: TGTGCCAGCGAGCCCAGGTGGTCTGTCACTGAAGCTTTCTTT. Protein: CASEPRWSVTEAFF.

The chain uses TRBV9 and TRBJ2-3; D might be TRBD2 (6 bases). V lost 0 bases to trimming and J lost 0 bases, with 11 bases between them. CDR3 size: 16 residues. CDR1 is SGDLS, CDR2 YYNGEE, per germline. CDR3 loop: CASSVGAGMSTDTQYF. CDR3 sequence (DNA): TGTGCCAGCAGCGTAGGGGCGGGAATGAGCACAGATACGCAGTATTTT.

This chain connects TRBV3-1 (or the pseudogene TRBV3-2) to TRBJ2-7, with 8 bases identical to TRBD2. Trimming took 4 bases from V and 4 from J; bases not matched to a gene: 9. The germline V gene encodes CDR1 LGHDT and CDR2 YNNKEL (reference sequence). The CDR3 is 15 residues long. In nucleotides, the CDR3 is TGTGCCAGCAGCCTCGGGCGGGAGGTTGAGTACGAGCAGTACTTC. Encoded protein: CASSLGREVEYEQYF.

The genes are TRBV11-2 and TRBJ2-1; 9 bases line up with TRBD2. The CDR3 is 15 amino acids. CDR1 SGHAT and CDR2 FQNNGV come from the germline V gene. The junction had 6 bases not matched to a gene; V was cut back by 5 bases and J by 4 bases. CDR3 in DNA: TGTGCCAGCAGCCTCGGACTAGCGATTTACAATGAGCAGTTCTTC. Translated, it gives CASSLGLAIYNEQFF. Based on the CDR3 plus reference TRBV11-2 and TRBJ2-1, the full variable domain is EAGVAQSPRYKIIEKRQSVAFWCNPISGHATLYWYQQILGQGPKLLIQFQNNGVVDDSQLPKDRFSAERLKGVDSTLKIQPAKLEDSAVYLCASSLGLAIYNEQFFGPGTRLTVL.

This clone has just one count. V gene TRBV5-1 combines with J gene TRBJ2-1; possible D gene TRBD1, 7 bases. Per the germline V gene, CDR1 is SGHRS and CDR2 is YFSETQ. The CDR3 covers 13 residues. Deletions cut 4 bases from V and 5 bases from J, with 10 bases between. The DNA for the CDR3 is TGCGCCAGCAGCGCAGGGGGGAACAATGAGCAGTTCTTC. Protein product: CASSAGGNNEQFF.

In its sample, this clone was seen a few times. This chain connects TRBV5-4 to TRBJ1-6, with D uncertain. CDR1 is SGHNT and CDR2 is YYREEE in the germline V gene (reference sequence). Trimming took 1 base from V and 9 from J, leaving 11 bases between them. The CDR3 runs 14 residues. Here the CDR3 reads CASSLTDGLSPLHF. The CDR3 DNA reads TGTGCCAGCAGCTTGACGGACGGACTTTCACCCCTCCACTTT. Looking up the rest from reference TRBV5-4 and TRBJ1-6 gives the full variable domain: ETGVTQSPTHLIKTRGQQVTLRCSSQSGHNTVSWYQQALGQGPQFIFQYYREEENGRGNFPPRFSGLQFPNYSSELNVNALELDDSALYLCASSLTDGLSPLHFGNGTRLTVT.

V is TRBV5-4 and J is TRBJ1-1, with 10 nucleotides matching TRBD1. After removal of 4 bases from V and 3 bases from J, the junction contained 3 bases not matched to a gene. CDR1 and CDR2 from the germline V gene are SGHNT and YYREEE (reference sequence). The CDR3 has 14 amino acids. The CDR3 region is CASSPGQGYTEAFF. Here the CDR3 DNA reads TGTGCCAGCAGCCCGGGACAGGGGTACACTGAAGCTTTCTTT.

This clone has just one count. V usage is TRBV18 and J usage is TRBJ2-7; D remains unclear. The CDR3 extends over 13 amino acids. V shed 1 base and J shed 5 bases, with 9 bases lying between them. Germline V gene data show CDR1 as KGHSH and CDR2 as LQKENI. The DNA of the CDR3 is TGTGCCAGCTCACCACTTTCCTCGGACGAGCAGTACTTC. This encodes CASSPLSSDEQYF.

The chain recombines TRBV6-5 with TRBJ2-7, with 7 bases lining up with TRBD1. This CDR3 is built from 16 residues. Trimming took 0 bases from V and 3 from J; bases not matched to a gene: 8. The germline V gene has CDR1 MNHEY and CDR2 SVGAGI. The CDR3 DNA reads TGTGCCAGCAGTTACTCGAACTCAGGGGGTGGCTACGAGCAGTACTTC. This sequence encodes CASSYSNSGGGYEQYF.

This chain links TRBV5-5 with TRBJ1-3; 7 bases are shared with TRBD1. CDR1 is SGHKS and CDR2 is YYEKEE in the germline V gene (reference sequence). The CDR3 is 14 residues long. Germline trimming cut 8 bases from V and 4 bases from J; bases unmatched to any gene: 9. CDR3 region: CASRDSLRGNTIYF. The CDR3 nucleotides read TGTGCCAGTCGGGACAGCCTTCGAGGAAACACCATATATTTT.

The chain is built from TRBV28 and TRBJ1-1, with TRBD1 as a possible D gene (6 bases). V was shortened by 3 bases and J by 2 bases, with 13 bases between the two germline ends. The CDR3 has 15 residues. Germline values: CDR1 MDHEN, CDR2 SYDVKM. In DNA form, the CDR3 reads TGTGCCAGCAGTTTCGGAGGGGGGGGAAACACTGAAGCTTTCTTT. Its translation is CASSFGGGGNTEAFF.

V is TRBV15 and J is TRBJ2-2; 9 bases match TRBD2. The CDR3 spans 17 residues. Germline-derived CDR1 and CDR2 are LNHNV and YYDKDF (reference sequence). After removal of 6 bases from V and 5 bases from J, the junction contained 13 bases not matched to a gene. CDR3 nucleotides: TGTGCCACCAGTCCACCTGGGAGCGGGAGGCATACCGGGGAGCTGTTTTTT. This gives the protein CATSPPGSGRHTGELFF.

The J gene is TRBJ2-5, the V gene TRBV30; TRBD2 is a possible D gene (6 bases). Germline V CDR1 and CDR2: GTSNPN, SVGIG (reference sequence). Trimming removed 3 bases from V and 2 bases from J, with 10 bases in between. The CDR3 is 13 amino acids. As DNA, the CDR3 is TGTGCCTGGAGCGGGGGTCTTCAAGAGACCCAGTACTTC. Translating it yields CAWSGGLQETQYF.